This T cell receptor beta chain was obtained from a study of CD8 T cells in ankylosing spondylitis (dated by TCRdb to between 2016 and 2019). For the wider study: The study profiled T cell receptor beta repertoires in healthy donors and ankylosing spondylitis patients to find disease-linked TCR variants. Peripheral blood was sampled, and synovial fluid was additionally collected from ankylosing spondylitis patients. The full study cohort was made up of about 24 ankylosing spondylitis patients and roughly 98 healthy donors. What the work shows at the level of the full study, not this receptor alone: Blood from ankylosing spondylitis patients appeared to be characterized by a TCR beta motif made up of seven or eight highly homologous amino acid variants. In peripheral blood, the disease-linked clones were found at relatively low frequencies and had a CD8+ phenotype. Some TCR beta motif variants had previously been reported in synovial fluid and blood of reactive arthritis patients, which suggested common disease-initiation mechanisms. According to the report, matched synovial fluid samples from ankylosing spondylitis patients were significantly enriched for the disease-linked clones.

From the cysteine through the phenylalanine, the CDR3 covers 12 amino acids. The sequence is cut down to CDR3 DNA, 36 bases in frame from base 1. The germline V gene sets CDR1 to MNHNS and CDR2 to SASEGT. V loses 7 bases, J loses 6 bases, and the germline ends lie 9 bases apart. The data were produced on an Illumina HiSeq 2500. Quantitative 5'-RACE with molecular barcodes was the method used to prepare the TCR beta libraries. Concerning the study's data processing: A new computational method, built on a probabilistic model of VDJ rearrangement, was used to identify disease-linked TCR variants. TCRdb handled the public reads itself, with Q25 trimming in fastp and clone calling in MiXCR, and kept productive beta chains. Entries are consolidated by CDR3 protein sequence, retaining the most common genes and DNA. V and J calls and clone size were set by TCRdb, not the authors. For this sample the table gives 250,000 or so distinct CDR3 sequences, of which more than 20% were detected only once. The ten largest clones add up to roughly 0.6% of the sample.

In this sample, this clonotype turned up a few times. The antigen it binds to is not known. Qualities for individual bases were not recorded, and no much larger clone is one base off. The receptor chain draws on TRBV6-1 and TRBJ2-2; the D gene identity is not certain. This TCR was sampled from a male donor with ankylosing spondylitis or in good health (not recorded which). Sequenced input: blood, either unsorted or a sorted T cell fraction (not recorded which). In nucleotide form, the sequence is TGTGCCAGCAAAGGGTGGGCCGGGGAGCTGTTTTTT. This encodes CASKGWAGELFF.